This TCR beta chain was documented in a study of a mutant IDH1 vaccine in newly diagnosed glioma. On the study more broadly: Earlier treatment was radiotherapy, temozolomide, or both, with most getting both.

Details on this clone: Its specificity is unknown.

Trimming stripped 5 bases from V and 7 bases from J, with 14 bases between. This CDR3 region has 13 residues. The germline CDR1 and CDR2 sequences are SEHNR and FQNEAQ (reference sequence). This table comes from immunoSEQ multiplex PCR, and its TCRdb copy is limited to in-frame clones, with some not included. The data hold 35,000 to 45,000 clones, with 80% observed a single time. Time point of the sample: week 11, during vaccination. Vaccinated patients received 300 ug of mutant IDH1 20-mer peptide per dose, with topical imiquimod. This sequence was found in a woman aged 25 to 45 with glioma. Some clones in this sample may be carry-over from other donors' samples. Specimen: peripheral blood mononuclear cells (PBMCs), collected from a glioma patient whose treatment included an IDH1 peptide vaccine. The V and J genes are TRBV7-9 and TRBJ1-1; D perhaps matches TRBD1 (6 bases). The CDR3 sequence: CASSPSGGLEAFF. The CDR3 DNA sequence: TGTGCCAGCAGCCCATCGGGGGGCCTTGAAGCTTTCTTT.